One and the same sample provided the 2 T cell receptor beta chains below, sequenced in a study of regulatory T cells in long-lasting Graves disease (dated by TCRdb to the early 2020s). The method was multiplex PCR. The instrument given in TCRdb is Illumina HiSeq 4000. iRepertoire HTBI primers and Arm-PCR amplification of CDR3 regions were used to construct TCR beta libraries. The public sequencing data were trimmed at Q25 with fastp and processed into clonotypes with MiXCR by TCRdb, which kept only in-frame beta chains. Rows matching on CDR3 protein sequence are summarized as one entry with the most common DNA and genes. The sample contains 400,000 to 500,000 distinct CDR3 sequences, approximately 22% of them found a single time. The top ten constitute approximately 14% of the sample. This sample's time point label indicates: persistent/refractory GD, antithyroid drugs over 5 years with positive TRAb. RNA was extracted from PBMCs in TRIzol for both TCR sequencing and RNA sequencing.

The sample here was peripheral blood mononuclear cells (PBMCs), taken when the disease was refractory, from a patient treated with antithyroid drugs. These receptors were obtained from a female donor with Graves disease.

This clonotype was observed a few times. This chain uses TRBV5-1 with TRBJ1-1; D gene ambiguous. Between the trimmed V and J ends, which lost 3 bases and 1 base, there was a span of 10 bases. The germline gives CDR1 SGHRS, CDR2 YFSETQ. There are 14 residues in the CDR3. This chain's CDR3 is CASSSAISNTEAFF. CDR3 sequence (DNA): TGCGCCAGCAGCTCCGCAATTTCGAACACTGAAGCTTTCTTT.

This clonotype was counted many times. This chain uses TRBV28 with TRBJ2-4; D not resolved. Germline V CDR1 and CDR2: MDHEN, SYDVKM. V lost 1 base, J lost 4 bases, and 14 bases lay in between. The length of the CDR3 is 16 residues. CDR3 region: CASSLFGLGPKNIQYF. CDR3 DNA sequence: TGTGCCAGCAGTTTATTTGGATTGGGTCCGAAAAACATTCAGTACTTC. Full variable domain (rest looked up from reference TRBV28 and TRBJ2-4): DVKVTQSSRYLVKRTGEKVFLECVQDMDHENMFWYRQDPGLGLRLIYFSYDVKMKEKGDIPEGYSVSREKKERFSLILESASTNQTSMYLCASSLFGLGPKNIQYFGAGTRLSVL.